This passage covers 29 T cell receptor beta chains from one sample sequenced in a study of blood T cell repertoires in COVID-19 (dated by TCRdb to about 2020). Library preparation employed the immunoSEQ multiplex PCR assay. This is the immuneACCESS table as TCRdb keeps it, with only in-frame sequences that have V and J called. A part of the clones is gone; compared with another copy, unresolved V genes explain less than half, and the rest is unexplained. For this sample there are 170,000 or so clones; just over 85% appear just once. The top ten clones comprise approximately 7% of the sample. The sample taken for sequencing was peripheral blood. The source is a middle-aged man with active or convalescent COVID-19.

The V call is TRBV12-3 or TRBV12-4, the J call TRBJ1-6; D call uncertain. Trimming removed 6 bases from V and 10 bases from J, with 13 bases in between. The CDR3 extends over 13 amino acids. CDR3 DNA sequence: TGTGCCAGCAGGAAGAGAACCGGGTCACCCCTCCACTTT. Translated, it gives CASRKRTGSPLHF.

The chain uses TRBV5-8 and TRBJ1-3; 7 nucleotides line up with TRBD1. The germline gives CDR1 SGHTS, CDR2 YDEGEE. V gave up 2 bases and J gave up 1 base; unmatched junction bases: 6. The CDR3 runs 16 residues. This chain's CDR3 is CASSFGNRGSGNTIYF. CDR3 bases: TGTGCCAGCAGCTTTGGGAACAGGGGATCTGGAAACACCATATATTTT.

The rearrangement links TRBV1 to TRBJ2-3; the D call in the table, TRBD2, was not verified against the DNA. TRBV1 is annotated as a pseudogene. This CDR3 contains 13 residues. DNA for the CDR3: TGCACCAGCAGCCAAGACCACTGCCCTACGCAGTATTTT. Translating it yields CTSSQDHCPTQYF.

The chain carries TRBV29-1 and TRBJ2-1, with TRBD2 identical over 10 bases. Germline CDR1 SQVTM, CDR2 ANQGSEA. The length of the CDR3 is 14 residues. The trim removed 3 bases at V and 8 bases at J, leaving 7 bases unmatched. CDR3 in DNA: TGCAGCGTTGAGGCGACTAGCGGGTGGGATGAGCAGTTCTTC. Translating it yields CSVEATSGWDEQFF.

This clone appeared a few times. The genes are TRBV7-9 and TRBJ2-1, with D perhaps matching TRBD1 (6 bases). CDR1 is SEHNR, CDR2 FQNEAQ, per germline (reference sequence). V was cut by 5 bases and J by 8 bases, with 25 bases left in between. The CDR3 length is 17 residues. Written as DNA, the CDR3 is TGTGCCAGCAGCCAAGACAGGCTGGGGAACACGTTCGATGAGCAGTTCTTC. Translating it yields CASSQDRLGNTFDEQFF.

This sequence joins TRBV27 and TRBJ1-6; D remains ambiguous. Germline CDR1 and CDR2: MNHEY and SMNVEV (reference sequence). The V end was cut by 7 bases, the J end by 7 bases, with 14 bases between. The CDR3 extends over 14 amino acids. The CDR3 protein is CASTLRGRNSPLHF. CDR3 nucleotide sequence: TGTGCCAGCACCTTGCGGGGAAGGAATTCACCCCTCCACTTT.

The chain carries TRBV5-1 and TRBJ2-1; no reliable D call. Trimming took 0 bases from V and 7 from J, leaving 5 bases between them. The CDR3 consists of 12 residues. Per germline, CDR1 SGHRS and CDR2 YFSETQ. The CDR3: CASSLERNEQFF. CDR3 sequence (DNA): TGCGCCAGCAGCTTGGAGAGGAATGAGCAGTTCTTC.

The chain combines TRBV9 with TRBJ2-7; TRBD2 aligns across 10 bases. The junction had 8 bases not matched to a gene; V was cut back by 3 bases and J by 8 bases. This CDR3 comprises 14 residues. The germline V gene has CDR1 SGDLS and CDR2 YYNGEE. The CDR3 DNA sequence: TGTGCCAGCAGCGCCGAAGCGGGAGGGGAGAAGCAGTACTTC. Translating it yields CASSAEAGGEKQYF.

The rearrangement links TRBV9 to TRBJ2-7; D is perhaps TRBD1 (6 bases). The V and J ends lost 5 bases and 5 bases respectively, with 8 bases between them. The CDR3 has 11 residues. Germline CDR1 and CDR2: SGDLS and YYNGEE. CDR3 region: CASRQGHEQYF. DNA of the CDR3: TGTGCCAGCAGACAGGGCCACGAGCAGTACTTC.

V is TRBV21-1 and J is TRBJ2-5; TRBD2 was called by the table and not checked on the DNA. TRBV21-1 is classified as a pseudogene. This CDR3 has 17 amino acids. In DNA, the CDR3 is TGTGCCAGCAGCAGGCATTCGCGCGGGGGGTCCTATAAGACCCAGTACTTC. This translates into CASSRHSRGGSYKTQYF.

This chain joins TRBV27 and TRBJ2-3, with no clear D. The V gene lost 2 bases and the J gene lost 5 bases, with 8 bases spanning the gap. This CDR3 spans 13 amino acids. CDR1 and CDR2 from the germline V gene are MNHEY and SMNVEV (reference sequence). The CDR3 bases are TGTGCCAGCAGTTTAGGGCGACGAGATACGCAGTATTTT. This sequence encodes CASSLGRRDTQYF.

This clone was recorded a few times. The chain joins TRBV4-3 to TRBJ1-5; possible D gene TRBD1, 5 bases. CDR3 length equals 17 residues. V lost 0 bases and J lost 6, with 18 bases in between. Germline V gives CDR1 LGHNA, CDR2 YSLEER. CDR3 nucleotide sequence: TGCGCCAGCAGCCAAGACCCTGCATGGCAGGGTAGTCAGCCCCAGCATTTT. This encodes CASSQDPAWQGSQPQHF.

This chain joins TRBV5-1 and TRBJ2-7; 9 bases fit TRBD1. Germline CDR1 is SGHRS and CDR2 is YFSETQ. Unmatched junction bases numbered 9, after V lost 3 bases and J lost 5 bases. This CDR3 is 15 amino acids long. CDR3 sequence (DNA): TGCGCCAGCAGCTCGAGACAGGGGGTCAGCAACGAGCAGTACTTC. Translating gives CASSSRQGVSNEQYF.

This chain uses TRBV9 with TRBJ2-5; perhaps TRBD2 as D (5 bases). CDR1 and CDR2 (germline): SGDLS, YYNGEE. V lost 1 base and J 0 bases, leaving 10 bases between the germline ends. CDR3 length: 15 amino acids. As DNA, the CDR3 is TGTGCCAGCAGCGTATTTTCTAGCTACCAAGAGACCCAGTACTTC. This codes for CASSVFSSYQETQYF. Using reference TRBV9 and TRBJ2-5 for the parts outside the CDR3, the full variable domain is DSGVTQTPKHLITATGQRVTLRCSPRSGDLSVYWYQQSLDQGLQFLIQYYNGEERAKGNILERFSAQQFPDLHSELNLSSLELGDSALYFCASSVFSSYQETQYFGPGTRLLVL.

The chain links TRBV11-3 to TRBJ2-3; TRBD2 aligns across 7 bases. Germline values: CDR1 SGHNT, CDR2 YENEEA. Trimming at V came to 1 base and at J to 2 bases, leaving 3 bases not matched to a gene. The CDR3 has 15 residues. The CDR3 nucleotides are TGTGCCAGCAGCTTAGGGCTAGCGGACACAGATACGCAGTATTTT. This codes for CASSLGLADTDTQYF.

This chain links TRBV7-2 with TRBJ2-3, with 10 positions matching TRBD2. Trimming at V came to 1 base and at J to 5 bases, leaving 9 bases not matched to a gene. This CDR3 is 17 amino acids long. Per the germline V gene, CDR1 is SGHTA and CDR2 is FQGNSA. CDR3 region: CASSLVLAGPPIDTQYF. The CDR3 DNA sequence: TGTGCCAGCAGCTTAGTACTAGCGGGGCCCCCCATAGATACGCAGTATTTT.

The chain carries TRBV5-1 and TRBJ2-3; D may be TRBD2 (5 bases). The CDR3 spans 15 residues. Trimming cost V 0 bases and J 2 bases, with 10 bases left between them. CDR1 is SGHRS and CDR2 is YFSETQ in the germline V gene. CDR3 protein: CASSLGSGVTDTQYF. The DNA of the CDR3 is TGCGCCAGCAGCTTGGGAAGCGGTGTCACAGATACGCAGTATTTT.

This clone occurred a few times. The chain uses TRBV5-1 and TRBJ2-1, with D perhaps matching TRBD2 (5 bases). Germline CDR1 is SGHRS and CDR2 is YFSETQ. The V and J ends lost 0 bases and 8 bases respectively, with 12 bases between them. The CDR3 loop spans 14 amino acids. CDR3 region: CASSLGEGYDEQFF. The CDR3 DNA follows: TGCGCCAGCAGCTTGGGTGAGGGTTACGATGAGCAGTTCTTC.

J is TRBJ2-5 and V is TRBV7-8, with 13 bases that match TRBD2. CDR1 is SGHVS and CDR2 is FQNEAQ in the germline V gene. With 3 bases clipped from V and 5 bases from J, the junction kept 15 bases outside the gene matches. This CDR3 comprises 19 residues. CDR3 in amino acids: CASSFPQIGTSGNGETQYF. The CDR3, as DNA: TGTGCCAGCAGCTTCCCACAAATAGGGACTAGCGGGAACGGGGAGACCCAGTACTTC.

The chain uses TRBV7-3 and TRBJ2-2; D is perhaps TRBD1 (6 bases). CDR3 length equals 17 residues. Trimming stripped 0 bases from V and 6 bases from J, with 17 bases between. The germline gives CDR1 SGHTA, CDR2 FQGTGA. The CDR3 DNA reads TGTGCCAGCAGCTTAACCGCCTACGGACAGATCTCCGGGGAGCTGTTTTTT. Translation gives CASSLTAYGQISGELFF.

The CDR3 spells CASSLGGGRYQETQYF. DNA for the CDR3: TGTGCCAGCAGCTTAGGTGGGGGCAGGTACCAAGAGACCCAGTACTTC. The J gene is TRBJ2-5, the V gene TRBV7-2; D may be TRBD1 (6 bases). Trimming shortened V by 1 base and J by 0 bases, and 12 bases separated the two germline ends. The CDR3 consists of 16 residues. CDR1 is SGHTA, CDR2 FQGNSA, per germline. Using reference TRBV7-2 and TRBJ2-5 for the parts outside the CDR3, the full variable domain is GAGVSQSPSNKVTEKGKDVELRCDPISGHTALYWYRQSLGQGLEFLIYFQGNSAPDKSGLPSDRFSAERTGGSVSTLTIQRTQQEDSAVYLCASSLGGGRYQETQYFGPGTRLLVL.

The chain links TRBV4-2 to TRBJ2-7, with D maybe TRBD2 (6 bases). From germline, CDR1 is LGHNA and CDR2 YNFKEQ. The CDR3 runs 12 residues. V was shortened by 2 bases and J by 9 bases, with 11 bases between the two germline ends. CDR3 region: CASSQTTGRQYF. CDR3 DNA: TGTGCCAGCAGCCAAACCACCGGGAGGCAGTACTTC.

As regards this clone: Other DNA sequences of this sample code for an identical CDR3. This chain joins TRBV5-1 and TRBJ1-5; no firm D call. The CDR3 sequence is 14 residues long. Between the trimmed V and J ends, which lost 0 bases and 2 bases, there was a span of 6 bases. Germline CDR1 is SGHRS and CDR2 is YFSETQ. CDR3 sequence reads: CASSLEGGNQPQHF. As DNA, the CDR3 is TGCGCCAGCAGCTTGGAAGGAGGCAATCAGCCCCAGCATTTT.

This clone has a single count. This CDR3 reads CASSERGGQADTQYF. The CDR3 DNA follows: TGTGCCAGCAGTGAACGCGGGGGGCAGGCAGATACGCAGTATTTT. The chain has TRBV2 and TRBJ2-3; the match to TRBD2 covers 8 bases. V shed 2 bases and J 4 bases; nucleotides not matched to a gene: 5. This CDR3 has 15 residues. The germline CDR1 and CDR2 sequences are SNHLY and FYNNEI.

The chain joins TRBV19 to TRBJ2-6, with 9 bases aligning to TRBD1. Unmatched junction bases numbered 3, after V lost 5 bases and J lost 4 bases. CDR1 and CDR2 (germline): LNHDA, SQIVND (reference sequence). The CDR3 sequence is 15 residues long. DNA of the CDR3: TGTGCCAGTAGTGGACAGGGGATCGGGGCCAACGTCCTGACTTTC. Encoded protein: CASSGQGIGANVLTF.

The rearrangement joins TRBV18 to TRBJ2-2; TRBD2 aligns across 11 bases. Germline V gene data show CDR1 as KGHSH and CDR2 as LQKENI. V was clipped by 6 bases and J by 4 bases; unmatched bases: 4. The CDR3 is 15 residues long. The CDR3 nucleotides read TGTGCCAGCTCTCCCGGGACTAGCGGCACCGGGGAGCTGTTTTTT. Its translation is CASSPGTSGTGELFF.

The rearrangement links TRBV3-1 (or the pseudogene TRBV3-2) to TRBJ1-6; the D gene is possibly TRBD1 (5 bases). V lost 0 bases and J lost 4, with 13 bases in between. Germline assignment: CDR1 LGHDT and CDR2 YNNKEL (reference sequence). The CDR3 covers 17 residues. The CDR3 sequence: CASSQDQRGGYNSPLHF. Written as DNA, the CDR3 is TGTGCCAGCAGCCAAGATCAACGGGGGGGGTATAATTCACCCCTCCACTTT.

The rearrangement uses TRBV11-1 and TRBJ2-1, with 8 bases lining up with TRBD2. This CDR3 has 15 amino acids. Per the germline V gene, CDR1 is SGHAT and CDR2 is FQDESV (reference sequence). The ends lost 5 bases at V and 4 bases at J; junction bases unmatched: 7. CDR3 nucleotide sequence: TGTGCCAGCAGCCCCCGAAGCGGGGGTTACAATGAGCAGTTCTTC. As protein: CASSPRSGGYNEQFF.

The chain employs TRBV5-8 and TRBJ1-5, with D hard to call. Germline-derived CDR1 and CDR2 are SGHTS and YDEGEE. With 1 base removed from V and 9 bases from J, the gap between germline ends came to 8 bases. The CDR3 covers 12 residues. CDR3 residues: CASSLRSLPQHF. The DNA for the CDR3 is TGTGCCAGCAGCTTGAGGAGCCTGCCCCAGCATTTT.